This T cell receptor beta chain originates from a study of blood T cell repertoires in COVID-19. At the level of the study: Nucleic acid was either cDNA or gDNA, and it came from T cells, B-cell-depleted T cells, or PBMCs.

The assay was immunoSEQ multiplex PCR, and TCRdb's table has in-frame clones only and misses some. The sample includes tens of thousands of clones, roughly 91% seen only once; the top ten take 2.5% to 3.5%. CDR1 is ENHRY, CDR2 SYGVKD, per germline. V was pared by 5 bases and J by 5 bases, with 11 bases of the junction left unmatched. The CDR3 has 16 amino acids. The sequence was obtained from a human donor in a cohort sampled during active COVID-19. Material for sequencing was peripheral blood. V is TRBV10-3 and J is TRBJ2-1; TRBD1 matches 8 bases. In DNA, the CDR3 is TGTGCCATCAGTCAGGAAAGACAGGGGACCAACAATGAGCAGTTCTTC. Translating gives CAISQERQGTNNEQFF.